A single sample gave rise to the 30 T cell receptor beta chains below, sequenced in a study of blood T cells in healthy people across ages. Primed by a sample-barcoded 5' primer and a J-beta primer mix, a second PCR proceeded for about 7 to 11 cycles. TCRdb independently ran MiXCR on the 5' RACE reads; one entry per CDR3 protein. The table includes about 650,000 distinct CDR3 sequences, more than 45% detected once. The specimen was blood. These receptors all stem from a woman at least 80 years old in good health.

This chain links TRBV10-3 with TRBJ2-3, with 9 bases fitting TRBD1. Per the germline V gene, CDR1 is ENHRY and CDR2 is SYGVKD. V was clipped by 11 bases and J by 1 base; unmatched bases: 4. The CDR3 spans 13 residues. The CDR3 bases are TGTGCCCTTCGGACAGGGGGCACAGATACGCAGTATTTT. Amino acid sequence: CALRTGGTDTQYF.

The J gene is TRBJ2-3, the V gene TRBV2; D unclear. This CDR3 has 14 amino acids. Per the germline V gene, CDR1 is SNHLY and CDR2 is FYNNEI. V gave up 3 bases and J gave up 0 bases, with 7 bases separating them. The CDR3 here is CASSEAKSTDTQYF. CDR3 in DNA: TGTGCCAGCAGTGAGGCTAAGAGCACAGATACGCAGTATTTT.

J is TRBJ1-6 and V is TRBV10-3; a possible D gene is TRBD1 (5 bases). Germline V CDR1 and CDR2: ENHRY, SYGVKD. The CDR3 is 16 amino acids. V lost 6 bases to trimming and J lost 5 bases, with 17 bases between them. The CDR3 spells CAISDTSGTDNSPLHF. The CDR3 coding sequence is TGTGCCATCAGCGACACCTCAGGGACCGATAATTCACCCCTCCACTTT.

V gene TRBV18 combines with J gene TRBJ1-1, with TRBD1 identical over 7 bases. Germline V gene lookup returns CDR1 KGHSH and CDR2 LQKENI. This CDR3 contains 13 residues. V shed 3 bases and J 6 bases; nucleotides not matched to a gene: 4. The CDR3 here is CASSPDRVSEAFF. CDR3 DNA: TGTGCCAGCTCACCCGACAGGGTATCTGAAGCTTTCTTT. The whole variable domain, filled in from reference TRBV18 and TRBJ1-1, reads NAGVMQNPRHLVRRRGQEARLRCSPMKGHSHVYWYRQLPEEGLKFMVYLQKENIIDESGMPKERFSAEFPKEGPSILRIQQVVRGDSAAYFCASSPDRVSEAFFGQGTRLTVV.

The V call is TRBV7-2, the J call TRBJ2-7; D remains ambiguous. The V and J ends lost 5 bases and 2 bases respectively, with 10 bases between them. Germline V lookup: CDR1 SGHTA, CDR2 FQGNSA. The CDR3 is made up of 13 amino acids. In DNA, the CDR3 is TGTGCCAGCAGCCGCCGGGTAACCTACGAGCAGTACTTC. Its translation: CASSRRVTYEQYF.

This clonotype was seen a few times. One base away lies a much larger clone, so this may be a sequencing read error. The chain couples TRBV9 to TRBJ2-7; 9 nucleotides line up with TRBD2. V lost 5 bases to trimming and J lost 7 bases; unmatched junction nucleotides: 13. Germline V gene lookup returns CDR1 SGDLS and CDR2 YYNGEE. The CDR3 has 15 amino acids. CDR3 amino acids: CASRGSGTSNNEQYF. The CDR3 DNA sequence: TGTGCCAGCAGGGGATCCGGGACTAGCAACAATGAGCAGTACTTC.

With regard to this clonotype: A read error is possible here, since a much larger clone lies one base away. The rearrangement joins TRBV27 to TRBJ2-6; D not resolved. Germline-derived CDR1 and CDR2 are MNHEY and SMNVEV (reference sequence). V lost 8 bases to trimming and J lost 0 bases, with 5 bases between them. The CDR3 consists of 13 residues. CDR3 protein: CASQSSGANVLTF. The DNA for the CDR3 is TGTGCCAGCCAAAGCTCTGGGGCCAACGTCCTGACTTTC.

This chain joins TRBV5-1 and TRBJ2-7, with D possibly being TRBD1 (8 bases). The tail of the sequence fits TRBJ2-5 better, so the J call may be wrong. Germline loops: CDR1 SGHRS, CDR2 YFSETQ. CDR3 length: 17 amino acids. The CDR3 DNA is TGCGCCAGCAGCTGGGGAGGGACAGGTACTATCCCAGAGACCCAGTACTTC. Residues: CASSWGGTGTIPETQYF.

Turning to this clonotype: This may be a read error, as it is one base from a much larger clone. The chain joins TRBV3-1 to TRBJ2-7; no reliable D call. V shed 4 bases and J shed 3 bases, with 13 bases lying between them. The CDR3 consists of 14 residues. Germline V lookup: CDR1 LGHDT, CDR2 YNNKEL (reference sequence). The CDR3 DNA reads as TGTGCCAGCAGCCTCCTGGGTCGGATCTACGAGCAGTACTTC. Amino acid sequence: CASSLLGRIYEQYF.

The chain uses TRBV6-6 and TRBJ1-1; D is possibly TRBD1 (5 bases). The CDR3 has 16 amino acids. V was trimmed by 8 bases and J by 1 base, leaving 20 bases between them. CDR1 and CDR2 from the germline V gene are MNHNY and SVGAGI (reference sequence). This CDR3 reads CASGLTTGDGNTEAFF. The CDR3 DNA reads TGTGCCAGCGGTCTGACTACGGGGGACGGGAACACTGAAGCTTTCTTT.

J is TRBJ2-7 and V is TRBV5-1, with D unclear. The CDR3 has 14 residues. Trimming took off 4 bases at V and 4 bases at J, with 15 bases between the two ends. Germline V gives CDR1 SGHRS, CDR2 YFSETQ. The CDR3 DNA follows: TGCGCCAGCAGCCCCGATCGGCCAATTTACGAGCAGTACTTC. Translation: CASSPDRPIYEQYF.

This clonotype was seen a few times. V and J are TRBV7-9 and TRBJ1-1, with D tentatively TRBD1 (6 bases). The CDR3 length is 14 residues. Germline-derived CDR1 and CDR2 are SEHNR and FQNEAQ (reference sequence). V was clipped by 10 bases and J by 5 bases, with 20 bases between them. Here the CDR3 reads CAINPRTGTTEAFF. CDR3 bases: TGTGCCATCAACCCCCGCACAGGGACGACTGAAGCTTTCTTT. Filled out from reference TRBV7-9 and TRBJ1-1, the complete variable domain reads DTGVSQNPRHKITKRGQNVTFRCDPISEHNRLYWYRQTLGQGPEFLTYFQNEAQLEKSRLLSDRFSAERPKGSFSTLEIQRTEQGDSAMYLCAINPRTGTTEAFFGQGTRLTVV.

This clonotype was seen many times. CDR3 bases: TGCAGTGCTTCCCTTTGGAGAACTGATACGCAGTATTTT. This gives the protein CSASLWRTDTQYF. The chain employs TRBV20-1 and TRBJ2-3; D is uncertain. Trimming took 5 bases from V and 6 from J, leaving 15 bases between them. Germline CDR1 DFQATT, CDR2 SNEGSKA (reference sequence). This CDR3 has 13 residues.

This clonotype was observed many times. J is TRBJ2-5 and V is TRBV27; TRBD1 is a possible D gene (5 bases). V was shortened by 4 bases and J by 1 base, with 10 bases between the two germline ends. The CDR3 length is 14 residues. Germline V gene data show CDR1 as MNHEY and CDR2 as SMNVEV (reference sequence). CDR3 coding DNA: TGTGCCAGCAGTTCGGTTCAGGGCCAAGAGACCCAGTACTTC. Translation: CASSSVQGQETQYF.

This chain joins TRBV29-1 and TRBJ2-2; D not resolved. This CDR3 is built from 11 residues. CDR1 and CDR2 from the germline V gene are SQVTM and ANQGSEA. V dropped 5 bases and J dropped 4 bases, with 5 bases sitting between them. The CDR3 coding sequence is TGCAGCGTTCATACCACCGGGGAGCTGTTTTTT. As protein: CSVHTTGELFF.

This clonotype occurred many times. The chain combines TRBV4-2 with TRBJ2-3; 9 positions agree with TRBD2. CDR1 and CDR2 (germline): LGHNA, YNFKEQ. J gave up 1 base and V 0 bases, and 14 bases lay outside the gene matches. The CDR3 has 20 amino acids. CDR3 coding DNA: TGTGCCAGCAGCCAAGACACCCCAGGGGTAGCGGGGGTGGGCACAGATACGCAGTATTTT. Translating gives CASSQDTPGVAGVGTDTQYF.

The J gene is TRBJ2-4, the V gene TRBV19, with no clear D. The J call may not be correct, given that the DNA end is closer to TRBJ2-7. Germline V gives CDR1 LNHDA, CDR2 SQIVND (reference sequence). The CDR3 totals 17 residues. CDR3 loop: CASSPRPGAHLTYEQYF. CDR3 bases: TGTGCCAGTAGTCCCCGGCCCGGCGCCCATTTGACCTACGAGCAGTACTTC.

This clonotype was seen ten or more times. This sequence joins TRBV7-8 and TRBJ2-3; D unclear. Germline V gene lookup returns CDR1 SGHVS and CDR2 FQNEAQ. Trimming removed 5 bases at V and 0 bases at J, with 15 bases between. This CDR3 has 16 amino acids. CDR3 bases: TGTGCCAGCAGCCCCTTAAGGCCTCTGAGCACAGATACGCAGTATTTT. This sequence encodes CASSPLRPLSTDTQYF. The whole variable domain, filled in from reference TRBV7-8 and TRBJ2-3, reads GAGVSQSPRYKVAKRGQDVALRCDPISGHVSLFWYQQALGQGPEFLTYFQNEAQLDKSGLPSDRFFAERPEGSVSTLKIQRTQQEDSAVYLCASSPLRPLSTDTQYFGPGTRLTVL.

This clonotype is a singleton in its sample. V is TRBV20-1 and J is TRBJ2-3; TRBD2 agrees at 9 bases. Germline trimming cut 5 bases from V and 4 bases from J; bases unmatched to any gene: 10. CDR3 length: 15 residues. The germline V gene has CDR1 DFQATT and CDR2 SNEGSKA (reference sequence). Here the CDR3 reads CSAEEGSGGSDTQYF. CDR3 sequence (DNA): TGCAGTGCTGAAGAAGGTAGCGGGGGATCAGATACGCAGTATTTT.

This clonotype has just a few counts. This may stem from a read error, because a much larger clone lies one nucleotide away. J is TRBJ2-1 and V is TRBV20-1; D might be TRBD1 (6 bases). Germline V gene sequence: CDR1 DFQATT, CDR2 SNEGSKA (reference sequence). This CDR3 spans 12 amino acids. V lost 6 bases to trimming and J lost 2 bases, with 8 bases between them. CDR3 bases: TGCAGTGCGGCAGGGGCCTACAATGAGCAGTTCTTC. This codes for CSAAGAYNEQFF.

The CDR3 region has the DNA TGCGCCAGCACGCGATCGGACAGGAACTATGGCTACACCTTC. The encoded protein is CASTRSDRNYGYTF. V is TRBV5-1 and J is TRBJ1-2; the match to TRBD1 covers 7 bases. Per the germline V gene, CDR1 is SGHRS and CDR2 is YFSETQ. J was trimmed by 2 bases and V by 6 bases; bases with no gene match: 7. This CDR3 region has 14 residues.

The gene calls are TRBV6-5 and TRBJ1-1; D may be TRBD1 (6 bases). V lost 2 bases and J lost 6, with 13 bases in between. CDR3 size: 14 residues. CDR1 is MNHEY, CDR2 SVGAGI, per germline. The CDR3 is CASSYGGGTAEAFF. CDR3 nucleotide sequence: TGTGCCAGCAGTTACGGGGGGGGCACAGCTGAAGCTTTCTTT.

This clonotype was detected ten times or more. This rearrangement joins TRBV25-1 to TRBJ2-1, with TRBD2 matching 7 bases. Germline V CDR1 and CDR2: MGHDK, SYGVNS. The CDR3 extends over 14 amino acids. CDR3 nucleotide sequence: TGTGCTACTGGGAGGGGACGGCCTACAAGGGAGCAGTTCTTC. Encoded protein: CATGRGRPTREQFF.

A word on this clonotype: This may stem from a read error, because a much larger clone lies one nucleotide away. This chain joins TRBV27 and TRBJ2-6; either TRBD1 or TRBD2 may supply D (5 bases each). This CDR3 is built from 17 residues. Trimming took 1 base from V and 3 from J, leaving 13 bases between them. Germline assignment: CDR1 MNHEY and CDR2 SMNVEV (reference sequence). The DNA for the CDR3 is TGTGCCAGCAGTTTATATGTCCGGGGCTTTGGGGCCAACGTCCTGACTTTC. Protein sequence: CASSLYVRGFGANVLTF.

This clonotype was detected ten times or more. The CDR3 loop reads CASAREQSSYEQYF. The CDR3 DNA is TGTGCCAGTGCCCGGGAACAGTCCTCCTACGAGCAGTACTTC. The genes are TRBV6-1 and TRBJ2-7, with D possibly matching TRBD2 (5 bases). Germline V CDR1 and CDR2: MNHNS, SASEGT. Deletions cut 9 bases from V and 0 bases from J, with 15 bases between. This CDR3 comprises 14 residues.

The CDR3 DNA reads TGCAGTGCTAGAGATGTTTGGACTAGGGTCAATGAGCAGTTCTTC. It translates to CSARDVWTRVNEQFF. V gene TRBV20-1 combines with J gene TRBJ2-1; 7 nucleotides align to TRBD2. The CDR3 covers 15 residues. Trimming cost V 0 bases and J 6 bases; bases outside gene matches: 8. Germline CDR1 and CDR2: DFQATT and SNEGSKA (reference sequence).

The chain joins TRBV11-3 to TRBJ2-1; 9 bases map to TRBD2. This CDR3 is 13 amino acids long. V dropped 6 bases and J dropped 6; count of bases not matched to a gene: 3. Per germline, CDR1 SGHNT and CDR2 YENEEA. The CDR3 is CASREAGGNEQFF. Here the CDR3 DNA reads TGTGCCAGCAGGGAAGCGGGGGGCAATGAGCAGTTCTTC. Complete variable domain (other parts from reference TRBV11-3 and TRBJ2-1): EAGVVQSPRYKIIEKKQPVAFWCNPISGHNTLYWYLQNLGQGPELLIRYENEEAVDDSQLPKDRFSAERLKGVDSTLKIQPAELGDSAVYLCASREAGGNEQFFGPGTRLTVL.

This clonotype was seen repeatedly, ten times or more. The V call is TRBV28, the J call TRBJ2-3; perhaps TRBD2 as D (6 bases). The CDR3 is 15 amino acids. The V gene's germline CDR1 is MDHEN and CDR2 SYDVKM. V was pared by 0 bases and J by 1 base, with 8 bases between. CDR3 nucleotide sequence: TGTGCCAGCAGTTTATGGTCTAGCGGCACAGATACGCAGTATTTT. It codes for CASSLWSSGTDTQYF.

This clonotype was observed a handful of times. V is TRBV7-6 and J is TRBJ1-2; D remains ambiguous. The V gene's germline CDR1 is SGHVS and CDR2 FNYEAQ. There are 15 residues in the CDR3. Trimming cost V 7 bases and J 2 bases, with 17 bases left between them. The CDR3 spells CASTRGVGGNYGYTF. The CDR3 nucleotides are TGTGCCAGCACCCGAGGAGTTGGTGGGAACTATGGCTACACCTTC.

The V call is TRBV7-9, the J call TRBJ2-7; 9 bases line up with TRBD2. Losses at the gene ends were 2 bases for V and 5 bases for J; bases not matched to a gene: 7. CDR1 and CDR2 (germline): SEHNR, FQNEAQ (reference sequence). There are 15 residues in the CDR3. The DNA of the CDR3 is TGTGCCAGCAGCTTAATGGGACTAGCTCGCGACGAGCAGTACTTC. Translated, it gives CASSLMGLARDEQYF. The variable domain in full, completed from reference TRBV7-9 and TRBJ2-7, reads DTGVSQNPRHKITKRGQNVTFRCDPISEHNRLYWYRQTLGQGPEFLTYFQNEAQLEKSRLLSDRFSAERPKGSFSTLEIQRTEQGDSAMYLCASSLMGLARDEQYFGPGTRLTVT.